Listed below are T cell receptor beta chains from one sample, sequenced in a study of blood T cell repertoires in COVID-19. Method: immunoSEQ multiplex PCR; TCRdb's copy keeps in-frame clones and lacks some. The table has 200,000 to 300,000 clones, approximately 85% seen once. Specimen: peripheral blood. The receptors derive from an older woman with active or convalescent COVID-19. The CDR3 runs from the conserved cysteine through the conserved F or W. Fields, in order: clone size, V gene, J gene, D gene, CDR3 DNA, CDR3 protein. D genes are given only for firm matches. Rows give clone size only sometimes, using once, few, many, or a class for an expanded clone.

>NA|TRBV7-6|TRBJ1-6|TRBD1
TGTGCCAGCAGCTTAACTAGGGACAGGGGTGCACCCCTCCACTTT
CASSLTRDRGAPLHF
>NA|TRBV5-5|TRBJ1-5|NA
TGTGCCAGCAGCTTTAGGGGGAGGGGGGACCAGCCCCAGCATTTT
CASSFRGRGDQPQHF
>few|TRBV5-1|TRBJ2-1|TRBD2
TGCGCCAGCAGCCCCGGATCGGCGGGGGGGGAGAATGAGCAGTTCTTC
CASSPGSAGGENEQFF
>NA|TRBV2|TRBJ1-2|TRBD1
TGTGCCAGCAGGGACTGGGGACAGAACTATGGCTACACCTTC
CASRDWGQNYGYTF
>NA|TRBV5-1|TRBJ2-2|NA
TGCGCCAGCAGCTTGATCCAGGACAGCGTAGGCGGGGAGCTGTTTTTT
CASSLIQDSVGGELFF
>NA|TRBV9|TRBJ1-4|TRBD1
TGTGCCAGCAGCGGGACAGGGGCAAAAAATGAAAAACTGTTTTTT
CASSGTGAKNEKLFF
>NA|TRBV11-2|TRBJ2-1|TRBD2
TGTGCCAGCAGCTTTTTAGCGGGGAATGAGCAGTTCTTC
CASSFLAGNEQFF
>NA|TRBV6-5|TRBJ1-1|NA
TGTGCCAGCACGAGAGGGCAAAAGGGAACTGAAGCTTTCTTT
CASTRGQKGTEAFF
>NA|TRBV27|TRBJ1-2|TRBD1
TGTGCCAGCAGCACGACAGGGGTCCCACGGGGGGGCTACACCTTC
CASSTTGVPRGGYTF
>NA|TRBV7-9|TRBJ1-6|NA
TGTGCCAGCAGCTTAGCCCCCGGGGCCCTCCACTTT
CASSLAPGALHF
>NA|TRBV19|TRBJ2-7|TRBD1
TGTGCCAGTAGTCGGTGGACAGGGGGAGCCGCCTACGAGCAGTACTTC
CASSRWTGGAAYEQYF
>NA|TRBV15|TRBJ2-2|NA
TGTGCCACCAGCAGAGGATTACAAGCGAACACCGGGGAGCTGTTTTTT
CATSRGLQANTGELFF
>once|TRBV5-6|TRBJ2-3|NA
NA
CASSLFFGGNTDTQYF
>NA|TRBV6-2/TRBV6-3|TRBJ1-1|NA
TGTGCCAGCAGCATTTACGGGTACACTGAAGCTTTCTTT
CASSIYGYTEAFF